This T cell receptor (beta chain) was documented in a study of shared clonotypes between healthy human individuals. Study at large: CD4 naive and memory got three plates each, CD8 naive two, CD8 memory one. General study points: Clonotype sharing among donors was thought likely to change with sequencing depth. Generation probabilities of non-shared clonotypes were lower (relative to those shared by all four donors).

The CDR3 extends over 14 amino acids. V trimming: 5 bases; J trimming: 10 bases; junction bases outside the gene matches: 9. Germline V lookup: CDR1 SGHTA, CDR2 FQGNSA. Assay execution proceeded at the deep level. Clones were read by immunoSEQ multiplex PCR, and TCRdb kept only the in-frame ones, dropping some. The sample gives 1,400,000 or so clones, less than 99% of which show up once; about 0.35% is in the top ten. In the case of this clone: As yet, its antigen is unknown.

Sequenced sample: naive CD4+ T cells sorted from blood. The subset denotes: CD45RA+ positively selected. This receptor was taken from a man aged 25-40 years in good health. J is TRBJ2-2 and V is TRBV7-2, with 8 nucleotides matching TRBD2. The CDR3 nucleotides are TGTGCCAGCAGCCTAGAGACTAGCGAGGCGGAGCTGTTTTTT. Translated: CASSLETSEAELFF.